This T cell receptor beta chain appears in the sequencing data of a study of cytomegalovirus exposure and HLA in healthy donors. General observations from the study: In an earlier analysis, productive rearrangement rates for most beta V segments clustered near 87% or 30%. Investigators reported 150 to 200 TCR beta chains as tied to cytomegalovirus. A later analysis linked some 17,000 TCR beta sequences to HLA alleles at 0.05 false discovery rate.

CDR3 length: 15 residues. V was shortened by 2 bases and J by 1 base, with 9 bases between the two germline ends. The germline CDR1 and CDR2 sequences are LGHNA and YNFKEQ. This clone was seen a few times. Its target is not known. The PCR used 60 Vbeta and 13 Jbeta primers. Using immunoSEQ multiplex PCR, the repertoire was profiled, and TCRdb retains in-frame clones only, with some absent. Among some 110,000 clones listed, about 9.5% were seen once. Source material: PBMCs. The genes are TRBV4-2 and TRBJ1-5, with TRBD1 as a possible D gene (5 bases). The receptor was isolated from a man aged 35 to 55 in good health and CMV-seropositive. CDR3 nucleotides: TGTGCCAGCAGCCAAACAGGAATGAGCAATCAGCCCCAGCATTTT. Its protein is CASSQTGMSNQPQHF.